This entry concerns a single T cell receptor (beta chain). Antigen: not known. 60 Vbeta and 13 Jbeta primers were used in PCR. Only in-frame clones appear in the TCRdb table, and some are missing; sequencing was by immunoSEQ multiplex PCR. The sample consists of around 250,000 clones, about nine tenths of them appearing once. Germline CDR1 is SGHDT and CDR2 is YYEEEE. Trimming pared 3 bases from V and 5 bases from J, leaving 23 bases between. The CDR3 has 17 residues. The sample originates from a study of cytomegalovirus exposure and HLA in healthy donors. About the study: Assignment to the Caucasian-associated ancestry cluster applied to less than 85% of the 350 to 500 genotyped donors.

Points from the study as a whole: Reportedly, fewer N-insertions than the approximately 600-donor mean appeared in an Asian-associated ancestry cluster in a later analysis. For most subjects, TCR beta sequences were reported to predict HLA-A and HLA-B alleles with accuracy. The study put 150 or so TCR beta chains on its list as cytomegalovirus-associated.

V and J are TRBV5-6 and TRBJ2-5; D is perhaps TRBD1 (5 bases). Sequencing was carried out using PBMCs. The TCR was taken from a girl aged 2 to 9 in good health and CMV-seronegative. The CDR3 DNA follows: TGTGCCAGCAGCTCGTCCCCCTTAGCAGGTGGGGCGGAGACCCAGTACTTC. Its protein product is CASSSSPLAGGAETQYF.